A selection of T cell receptor beta chains follows, all from one sample in a study of T cells in Graves' hyperthyroidism and ophthalmopathy. Via MiXCR, TCRdb re-called the multiplex PCR reads, giving one row per CDR3 protein. The table has around 600,000 distinct CDR3 sequences, 13% to 15% seen once. Sequencing used blood. These receptor sequences come from a woman younger than 35 with Graves' ophthalmopathy. CDR3s include the opening cysteine and the closing phenylalanine or tryptophan. D genes are given only for firm matches. Part of the rows lack a size; the others show once, few, many or a class for expanded clones.

CDR3aa,CDR3nt,j_gene,d_gene,abundance,v_gene
CSVETWGGEKLFF,TGCAGCGTTGAAACATGGGGCGGTGAAAAACTGTTTTTT,TRBJ1-4,NA,many,TRBV29-1
CATSRGQSQPQHF,TGTGCCACCAGCAGAGGACAGAGCCAGCCCCAGCATTTT,TRBJ1-5,NA,NA,TRBV15
CASSVGGQTNYGYTF,TGTGCCAGCAGCGTAGGAGGTCAGACAAACTATGGCTACACCTTC,TRBJ1-2,NA,NA,TRBV9
CASSYGETGGWDEQFF,TGTGCCAGCAGTTACGGGGAGACGGGAGGGTGGGATGAGCAGTTCTTC,TRBJ2-1,TRBD2,many,TRBV6-5
CASSGLAEMSEQYF,TGTGCCAGCAGTGGACTAGCGGAGATGAGCGAGCAGTACTTC,TRBJ2-7,TRBD2,many,TRBV2
CARETGVGSTDTQYF,TGTGCCAGGGAAACAGGGGTCGGGAGCACAGATACGCAGTATTTT,TRBJ2-3,TRBD1,NA,TRBV11-3
CASRGRDFSPLHF,TGTGCCAGCAGGGGACGGGATTTTTCACCCCTCCACTTT,TRBJ1-6,NA,few,TRBV27
CASSQDQSDQPQHF,TGTGCCAGCAGCCAAGACCAGAGCGATCAGCCCCAGCATTTT,TRBJ1-5,NA,NA,TRBV3-1
CASSQGQGTPPNYGYTF,TGCGCCAGCAGCCAAGGACAGGGGACTCCTCCTAACTATGGCTACACCTTC,TRBJ1-2,TRBD1,NA,TRBV4-1
CAITRDTRTDTQYF,TGTGCCATAACCCGGGACACCCGCACAGATACGCAGTATTTT,TRBJ2-3,NA,many,TRBV12-3/TRBV12-4
CASSVGREVYGYTF,TGTGCCAGCAGCGTAGGTAGGGAGGTCTATGGCTACACCTTC,TRBJ1-2,NA,NA,TRBV9
CASSQTWTGLLGANVLTF,TGTGCCAGCAGCCAGACCTGGACTGGACTCCTTGGGGCCAACGTCCTGACTTTC,TRBJ2-6,NA,once,TRBV4-2
CAWSVQGGPNEKLFF,TGTGCCTGGAGTGTACAGGGAGGTCCCAATGAAAAACTGTTTTTT,TRBJ1-4,NA,many,TRBV30
CASSPRGGGQETQYF,TGTGCCAGCTCACCCCGGGGAGGGGGACAAGAGACCCAGTACTTC,TRBJ2-5,NA,many,TRBV18
CASSLVTSYEQYF,TGTGCCAGCAGCTTGGTAACTAGCTACGAGCAGTACTTC,TRBJ2-7,NA,many,TRBV5-6
CASSQVLGGSGELFF,TGTGCCAGCAGCCAAGTTCTCGGGGGATCCGGGGAGCTGTTTTTT,TRBJ2-2,NA,many,TRBV3-1
CASSSGTGGLDTQYF,TGTGCCAGCAGTTCCGGGACAGGGGGCCTAGATACGCAGTATTTT,TRBJ2-3,TRBD1,NA,TRBV27
CSASTIPLTTSATSYEQYF,TGCAGTGCTAGTACCATACCCCTTACGACTAGCGCTACCTCCTACGAGCAGTACTTC,TRBJ2-7,TRBD2,many,TRBV20-1
CATSDFGQTYTGELFF,TGTGCCACCAGTGATTTTGGACAAACTTACACCGGGGAGCTGTTTTTT,TRBJ2-2,NA,many,TRBV24-1
CASTNPSGSSYEQYF,TGTGCCAGCACCAACCCTAGCGGGTCGTCCTACGAGCAGTACTTC,TRBJ2-7,TRBD2,NA,TRBV7-9
CASSQDLASGSYEQYF,TGCGCCAGCAGCCAAGATCTGGCTAGCGGGTCCTACGAGCAGTACTTC,TRBJ2-7,TRBD2,NA,TRBV4-1
CASSQASDTQYF,TGTGCCAGCAGCCAAGCTTCAGATACGCAGTATTTT,TRBJ2-3,NA,many,TRBV3-1
CASSSDRDSYEQYF,TGTGCCAGCAGTTCGGACAGGGACTCCTACGAGCAGTACTTC,TRBJ2-7,TRBD1,many,TRBV11-2
CASSQVASETYEQYF,TGCGCCAGCAGCCAAGTGGCTAGCGAGACCTACGAGCAGTACTTC,TRBJ2-7,NA,many,TRBV4-1
CASSPYPLTSGRLNEQYF,TGTGCCAGCAGTCCCTACCCTCTGACTAGCGGGAGGCTCAACGAGCAGTACTTC,TRBJ2-7,TRBD2,many,TRBV6-1
CAWSTGTGREKLFF,TGTGCCTGGTCCACCGGGACAGGGAGAGAAAAACTGTTTTTT,TRBJ1-4,TRBD1,many,TRBV30
CASKLRGTALGEQFF,TGTGCCAGCAAGCTTCGCGGGACAGCTTTAGGTGAGCAGTTCTTC,TRBJ2-1,NA,many,TRBV6-2/TRBV6-3
CSASSTGVTDTQYF,TGCAGTGCTAGCTCCACAGGGGTCACAGATACGCAGTATTTT,TRBJ2-3,TRBD1,many,TRBV20-1
CSAPGLAGHYEQYF,TGCAGTGCCCCGGGACTAGCGGGCCACTACGAGCAGTACTTC,TRBJ2-7,TRBD2,many,TRBV20-1
CSASDRTGGEETQYF,TGCAGTGCTAGTGACAGGACAGGGGGGGAAGAGACCCAGTACTTC,TRBJ2-5,TRBD1,many,TRBV20-1
CASSDRGREDTQYF,TGTGCCAGCAGTGACAGGGGGCGCGAAGATACGCAGTATTTT,TRBJ2-3,TRBD1,few,TRBV6-4
CAWSVQSTATRTQYF,TGTGCCTGGAGTGTACAGAGTACAGCCACAAGAACGCAGTATTTT,TRBJ2-3,NA,NA,TRBV30
CASSSTGKAYSPLHF,TGTGCCAGCAGTTCAACAGGGAAAGCTTATTCACCCCTCCACTTT,TRBJ1-6,NA,many,TRBV28
CASLTDMNTEAFF,TGTGCCAGCCTGACAGATATGAACACTGAAGCTTTCTTT,TRBJ1-1,NA,many,TRBV18
CASSSTGTGDDEQYF,TGTGCCAGCAGCTCGACCGGGACTGGGGATGACGAGCAGTACTTC,TRBJ2-7,NA,NA,TRBV7-6
CASSSRQGSYEQYF,TGTGCCAGCAGCTCCAGACAGGGCTCCTACGAGCAGTACTTC,TRBJ2-7,TRBD1,many,TRBV7-8
CASALGLAGGLETQYF,TGTGCCAGCGCCCTCGGACTAGCGGGAGGGCTTGAGACCCAGTACTTC,TRBJ2-5,TRBD2,NA,TRBV11-3
CASSLTGQTDSPLHF,TGTGCCAGCAGCTTAACGGGACAGACGGATTCACCCCTCCACTTT,TRBJ1-6,TRBD1,few,TRBV7-3
CASSFSGTSARLEQFF,TGTGCCAGCAGTTTTTCCGGGACTAGCGCTCGTCTTGAGCAGTTCTTC,TRBJ2-1,TRBD2,few,TRBV6-2/TRBV6-3
CASSLGRGPYQETQYF,TGTGCCAGCAGTTTGGGAAGGGGGCCATACCAAGAGACCCAGTACTTC,TRBJ2-5,TRBD1,many,TRBV28
CAVGRGQAYNEQFF,TGTGCAGTCGGACGCGGGCAAGCCTACAATGAGCAGTTCTTC,TRBJ2-1,NA,NA,TRBV6-1
CASSLKQQNQPQHF,TGTGCCAGCAGCTTGAAACAGCAAAATCAGCCCCAGCATTTT,TRBJ1-5,NA,NA,TRBV5-5
CASSLPRASSYEQYF,TGTGCCAGCAGTTTGCCCAGGGCGAGCTCCTACGAGCAGTACTTC,TRBJ2-7,NA,many,TRBV12-3/TRBV12-4
CASSLRQGKYQETQYF,TGTGCCAGCAGTCTCCGACAGGGAAAGTACCAAGAGACCCAGTACTTC,TRBJ2-5,TRBD1,many,TRBV28
CSAPYRDGYTF,TGCAGTGCCCCGTACAGGGATGGCTACACCTTC,TRBJ1-2,NA,many,TRBV20-1
CATSEMGTGTEKLFF,TGTGCCACCAGCGAAATGGGGACTGGGACTGAAAAACTGTTTTTT,TRBJ1-4,NA,NA,TRBV15
CASSVDDSNQPQHF,TGTGCCAGCAGCGTAGACGACAGCAATCAGCCCCAGCATTTT,TRBJ1-5,NA,many,TRBV9
CASSLMGLAVQFF,TGTGCCAGCAGTTTAATGGGACTAGCGGTGCAGTTCTTC,TRBJ2-1,TRBD2,many,TRBV28
CASSLGTGSSYNSPLHF,TGCGCCAGCAGCCTGGGGACAGGGAGCTCCTATAATTCACCCCTCCACTTT,TRBJ1-6,TRBD1,few,TRBV5-1
CASSAIAGVLYNEQFF,TGTGCCAGCAGCGCCATAGCGGGAGTTCTCTACAATGAGCAGTTCTTC,TRBJ2-1,TRBD2,many,TRBV7-6
CASSIGRTVLEAFF,TGTGCCAGTAGTATCGGCAGGACAGTACTTGAAGCTTTCTTT,TRBJ1-1,NA,NA,TRBV19
CASSADPGLAYNEQFF,TGTGCCAGCAGCGCTGATCCGGGACTAGCGTACAATGAGCAGTTCTTC,TRBJ2-1,TRBD2,NA,TRBV7-3
CAARLNTEAFF,TGTGCCGCTCGCCTGAACACTGAAGCTTTCTTT,TRBJ1-1,NA,many,TRBV30